This TCR beta chain was obtained from a study of glioma-infiltrating T cells after dendritic cell vaccination. This table comes from immunoSEQ multiplex PCR, and its TCRdb copy is limited to in-frame clones, with some not included. The repertoire holds 80,000 to 95,000 clones, with over 75% as singletons. Trimming left V 1 base short and J 0 bases short, with 7 bases between. This CDR3 is 15 amino acids long. The germline V gene encodes CDR1 SGHRS and CDR2 YFSETQ. The sequence derives from a human donor with glioblastoma. Source: blood, taken before dendritic cell vaccination. V gene TRBV5-1 combines with J gene TRBJ2-2; perhaps TRBD1 as D (5 bases). The CDR3 bases are TGCGCCAGCAGCTTGCCGACAGCGAACACCGGGGAGCTGTTTTTT. Translation: CASSLPTANTGELFF.